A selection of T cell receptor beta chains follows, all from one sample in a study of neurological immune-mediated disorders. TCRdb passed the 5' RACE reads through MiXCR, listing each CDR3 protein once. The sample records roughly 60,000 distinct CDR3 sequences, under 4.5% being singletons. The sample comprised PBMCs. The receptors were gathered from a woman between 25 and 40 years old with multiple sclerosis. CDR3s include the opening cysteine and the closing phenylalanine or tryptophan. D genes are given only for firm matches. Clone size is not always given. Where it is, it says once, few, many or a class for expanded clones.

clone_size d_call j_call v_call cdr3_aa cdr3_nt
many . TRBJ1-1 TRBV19 CASSLQPNEAFF TGTGCCAGTAGTCTACAGCCGAATGAAGCTTTCTTT
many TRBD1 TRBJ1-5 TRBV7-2 CASSLRGGAVQPQNF TGTGCCAGCAGCTTAAGAGGGGGCGCAGTGCAGCCCCAGAATTTT
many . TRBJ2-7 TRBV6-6 CASSYTAQSSYEQYF TGTGCCAGCAGTTACACGGCCCAGAGTTCCTACGAGCAGTACTTC
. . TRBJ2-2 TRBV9 CASSPRLRDTGELFF TGTGCCAGCAGCCCCCGACTCCGTGACACCGGGGAGCTGTTTTTT
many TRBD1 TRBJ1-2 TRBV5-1 CASYRGPGFYGYTF TGCGCCAGCTACAGGGGGCCCGGTTTTTATGGCTACACCTTC
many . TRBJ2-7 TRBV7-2 CASSLALPYEQYF TGTGCCAGCAGCTTAGCGTTGCCATACGAGCAGTACTTC
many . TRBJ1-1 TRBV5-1 CASSLVVNTEAFF TGCGCCAGCAGCTTAGTAGTGAACACTGAAGCTTTCTTT
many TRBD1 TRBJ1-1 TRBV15 CATSRTRDREAFF TGTGCCACCAGCAGAACGAGGGACAGGGAAGCTTTCTTT
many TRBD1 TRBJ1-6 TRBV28 CASWDRGNSPLHF TGTGCCAGCTGGGACAGGGGGAATTCACCCCTCCACTTT
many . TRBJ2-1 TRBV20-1 CSAREGGRSLNEQFF TGCAGTGCTAGAGAGGGTGGGAGGAGTCTCAATGAGCAGTTCTTC
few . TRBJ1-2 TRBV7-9 CASSLETGFYGYTF TGTGCCAGCAGCTTAGAGACAGGTTTCTATGGCTACACCTTC
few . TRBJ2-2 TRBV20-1 CSARARERTGELFF TGCAGTGCTAGAGCGCGGGAACGTACCGGGGAGCTGTTTTTT
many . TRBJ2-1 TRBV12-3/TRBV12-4 CASSFGWLGEQFF TGTGCCAGCAGTTTCGGTTGGTTAGGTGAGCAGTTCTTC
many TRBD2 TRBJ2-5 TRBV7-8 CASSLWRLAGEETQYF TGTGCCAGCAGCTTGTGGCGTCTAGCGGGAGAAGAGACCCAGTACTTC
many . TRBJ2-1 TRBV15 CATSRGEAVSYNEQFF TGTGCCACCAGCAGAGGTGAAGCAGTTTCCTACAATGAGCAGTTCTTC
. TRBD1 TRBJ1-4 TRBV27 CASKQGGTTNEKLFF TGTGCCAGCAAGCAGGGGGGAACAACTAATGAAAAACTGTTTTTT
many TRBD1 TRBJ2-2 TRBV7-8 CASSPGQGYGGELFF TGTGCCAGCAGTCCGGGACAGGGGTATGGCGGGGAGCTGTTTTTT
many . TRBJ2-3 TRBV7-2 CASSPRRDTDTQYF TGTGCCAGCAGCCCCAGACGGGACACAGATACGCAGTATTTT
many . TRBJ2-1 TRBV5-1 CASSLEGSDNEQFF TGCGCCAGCAGCTTGGAGGGTTCGGACAATGAGCAGTTCTTC
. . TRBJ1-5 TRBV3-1 CASSQDGGRAGPQNF TGTGCCAGCAGCCAAGATGGAGGGCGGGCTGGGCCCCAGAATTTT
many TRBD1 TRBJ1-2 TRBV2 CASLRDRVNYGYTF TGTGCCAGCCTCCGGGACAGGGTTAACTATGGCTACACCTTC
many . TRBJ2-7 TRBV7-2 CASSSRGGGPREQYF TGTGCCAGCAGCTCTAGGGGGGGCGGTCCTAGGGAGCAGTACTTC
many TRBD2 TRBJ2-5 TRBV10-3 CAISVGAGGQETQYF TGTGCCATCAGCGTTGGGGCGGGAGGGCAAGAGACCCAGTACTTC
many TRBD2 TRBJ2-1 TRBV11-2 CASGGGRRWNEQFF TGTGCCAGCGGCGGCGGGAGGAGGTGGAATGAGCAGTTCTTC
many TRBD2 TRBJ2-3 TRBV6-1 CASSPGLAVGDTQYF TGTGCCAGCAGCCCGGGACTAGCGGTTGGGGATACGCAGTATTTT
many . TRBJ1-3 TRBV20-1 CSAGPAASGNTIYF TGCAGTGCTGGCCCTGCAGCGTCTGGAAACACCATATATTTT
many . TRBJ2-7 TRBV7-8 CASSFGFDRSPYEQYF TGTGCCAGCAGCTTCGGGTTTGACAGGTCCCCCTACGAGCAGTACTTC
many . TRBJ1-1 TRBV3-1 CASTTGNTEAFF TGTGCCAGCACCACGGGGAACACTGAAGCTTTCTTT
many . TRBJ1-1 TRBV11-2 CASSWQWGRAEAFF TGTGCCAGCAGCTGGCAATGGGGGCGAGCTGAAGCTTTCTTT
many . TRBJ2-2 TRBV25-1 CASSESSGGGGELFF TGTGCCAGCAGTGAATCGAGTGGGGGCGGCGGGGAGCTGTTTTTT
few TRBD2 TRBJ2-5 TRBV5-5 CASSLDPLAPPHF TGTGCCAGCAGCTTGGACCCACTAGCGCCTCCCCACTTC
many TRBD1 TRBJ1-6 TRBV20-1 CSARADRGLGSPLNF TGCAGTGCTAGGGCAGACAGGGGATTAGGCTCACCCCTCAACTTT
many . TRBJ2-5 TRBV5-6 CASSLSGYPETQYF TGTGCCAGCAGCTTGTCCGGATACCCAGAGACCCAGTACTTC
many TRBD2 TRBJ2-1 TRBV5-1 CASSLGLAGAYNEQFF TGCGCCAGCAGCCTAGGACTAGCGGGAGCCTACAATGAGCAGTTCTTC
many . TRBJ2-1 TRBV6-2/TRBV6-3 CALNWEKLPTVLHYNEQFF TGTGCCCTCAACTGGGAGAAACTACCCACCGTCCTTCACTACAATGAGCAGTTCTTC
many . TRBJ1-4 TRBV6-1 CASSVWDGKLFF TGTGCCAGCAGTGTTTGGGATGGGAAACTGTTTTTT
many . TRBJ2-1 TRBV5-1 CASSRIGNEQFF TGCGCCAGCAGCAGAATTGGCAATGAGCAGTTCTTC
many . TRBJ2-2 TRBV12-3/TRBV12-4 CASSWVSGELFF TGTGCCAGTAGTTGGGTCTCCGGGGAGCTGTTTTTT
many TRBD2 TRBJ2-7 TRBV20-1 CSARPRLAYEQYF TGCAGTGCCCGACCCAGACTAGCTTACGAGCAGTACTTC
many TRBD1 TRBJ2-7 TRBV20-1 CSARDVAGTVNYEQYF TGCAGTGCTAGGGATGTAGCCGGGACAGTGAACTACGAGCAGTACTTC
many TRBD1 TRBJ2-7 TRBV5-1 CASSFEGTGKDEQYF TGCGCCAGCAGCTTTGAAGGGACAGGGAAGGACGAGCAGTACTTC
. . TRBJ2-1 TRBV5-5 CASSLGPANEQFF TGTGCCAGCAGCTTGGGACCTGCCAATGAGCAGTTCTTC
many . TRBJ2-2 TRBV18 CASSPVRGELFF TGTGCCAGCTCACCGGTCCGCGGGGAGCTGTTTTTT
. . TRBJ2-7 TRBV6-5 CASSYSIANEQYF TGTGCCAGCAGTTACTCGATTGCCAACGAGCAGTACTTC
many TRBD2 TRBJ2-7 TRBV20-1 CSARDHASGSFGQYF TGCAGTGCTAGAGATCACGCTAGCGGGAGTTTCGGGCAGTACTTC
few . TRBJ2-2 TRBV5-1 CASSRLTPVTGELFF TGCGCCAGCAGCCGCCTTACACCGGTCACCGGGGAGCTGTTTTTT